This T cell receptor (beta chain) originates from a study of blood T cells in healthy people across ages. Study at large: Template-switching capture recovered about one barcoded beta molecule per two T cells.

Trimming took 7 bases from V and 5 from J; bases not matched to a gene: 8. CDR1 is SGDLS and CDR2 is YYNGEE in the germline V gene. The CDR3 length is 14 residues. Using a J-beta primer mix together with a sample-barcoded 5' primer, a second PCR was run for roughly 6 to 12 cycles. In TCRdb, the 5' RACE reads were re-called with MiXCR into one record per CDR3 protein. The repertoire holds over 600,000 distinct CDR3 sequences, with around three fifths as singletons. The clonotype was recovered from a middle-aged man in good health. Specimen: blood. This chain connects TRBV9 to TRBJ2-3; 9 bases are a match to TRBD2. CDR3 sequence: CASGLGLAGDTQYF. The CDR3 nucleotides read TGTGCCAGCGGATTGGGACTAGCTGGAGATACGCAGTATTTT.